This entry lists 5 T cell receptor beta chains sequenced from one sample in a study. TCRdb re-called the RT-PCR reads with MiXCR, one entry per CDR3 protein. The data show more than 600,000 distinct CDR3 sequences, over 12% seen once. The sequenced sample was memory CD4+ T cells from blood. The receptors here all came from a female donor in good health, serving as a healthy control.

The V call is TRBV20-1, the J call TRBJ1-1; tentatively, D is TRBD1 (5 bases). The CDR3 length is 13 residues. V shed 2 bases and J shed 7 bases, with 14 bases lying between them. Per the germline V gene, CDR1 is DFQATT and CDR2 is SNEGSKA (reference sequence). The CDR3 nucleotides read TGCAGTGCTAGATCGTTCCAGGGACTTGAAGCTTTCTTT. As protein: CSARSFQGLEAFF.

This clonotype was counted a few times. CDR3 bases: TGTGCCAGCAGCTACACCGGAGGGCTTAGGGGTGAAAAACTGTTTTTT. This gives the protein CASSYTGGLRGEKLFF. J is TRBJ1-4 and V is TRBV6-5; D might be TRBD1 (5 bases). Trimming took off 6 bases at V and 7 bases at J, with 21 bases between the two ends. CDR3 length: 16 amino acids. In germline, CDR1 is MNHEY, CDR2 SVGAGI.

This clonotype was detected many times. This chain links TRBV5-1 with TRBJ2-3; 12 bases match TRBD2. The CDR3 covers 17 residues. V shed 1 base, J shed 2 bases, and the junction held 5 bases outside the gene matches. Germline CDR1 and CDR2: SGHRS and YFSETQ. The CDR3 DNA follows: TGCGCCAGCAGCTTGTCGGGACTAGCGGGCATCACAGATACGCAGTATTTT. It is translated as CASSLSGLAGITDTQYF.

Many counts were recorded for this clonotype. The CDR3 region is CATTSGRAGETQYF. CDR3 in DNA: TGTGCCACCACCAGCGGGAGGGCCGGAGAGACCCAGTACTTC. The rearrangement joins TRBV15 to TRBJ2-5; 10 bases fit TRBD2. V was pared by 7 bases and J by 4 bases, with 6 bases of the junction left unmatched. There are 14 residues in the CDR3. Germline V gene lookup returns CDR1 LNHNV and CDR2 YYDKDF (reference sequence). The variable domain in full, with the rest retrieved from reference TRBV15 and TRBJ2-5, is DAMVIQNPRYQVTQFGKPVTLSCSQTLNHNVMYWYQQKSSQAPKLLFHYYDKDFNNEADTPDNFQSRRPNTSFCFLDIRSPGLGDTAMYLCATTSGRAGETQYFGPGTRLLVL.

This clonotype has just a few counts. V and J are TRBV7-2 and TRBJ2-7, with TRBD2 identical over 14 bases. J lost 5 bases, V lost 6 bases, and 3 bases had no gene match. Germline CDR1 reads SGHTA; CDR2 reads FQGNSA. The CDR3 contains 14 residues. The CDR3 reads CASRAGLAGDEQYF. In DNA, the CDR3 is TGTGCCAGCAGAGCGGGACTAGCGGGAGACGAGCAGTACTTC.